These 5 T cell receptor beta chains came from one sample sequenced in a study of lymphopenia after photon versus proton radiotherapy. Profiling relied on immunoSEQ multiplex PCR, and the TCRdb table lists in-frame clones only, not all of them. The data show some 44,000 clones, around 83% seen once. The sample in question was peripheral blood, obtained from a patient treated with proton-based radiotherapy. These receptors all stem from a woman in her 70s with pancreatic cancer.

This chain joins TRBV6-5 and TRBJ1-3; TRBD1 might be the D (6 bases). Per germline, CDR1 MNHEY and CDR2 SVGAGI. The CDR3 length is 15 residues. V gave up 7 bases and J gave up 4 bases, with 17 bases separating them. CDR3 nucleotides: TGTGCCAGCACGATTACAGGGACCCCCGGAAACACCATATATTTT. Translating it yields CASTITGTPGNTIYF.

The chain has TRBV30 and TRBJ2-7, with 7 bases lining up with TRBD2. The CDR3 totals 12 residues. The germline CDR1 and CDR2 sequences are GTSNPN and SVGIG (reference sequence). V was clipped by 5 bases and J by 6 bases; unmatched bases: 7. The CDR3 sequence: CAWSLAVGEQYF. The DNA for the CDR3 is TGTGCCTGGTCCCTAGCGGTTGGCGAGCAGTACTTC. Combining the CDR3 with reference TRBV30 and TRBJ2-7 gives the whole variable domain SQTIHQWPATLVQPVGSPLSLECTVEGTSNPNLYWYRQAAGRGLQLLFYSVGIGQISSEVPQNLSASRPQDRQFILSSKKLLLSDSGFYLCAWSLAVGEQYFGPGTRLTVT.

This chain connects TRBV12-5 to TRBJ1-2, with D possibly TRBD1 on 5 matching bases. This CDR3 has 15 amino acids. V shed 2 bases and J shed 4 bases, with 14 bases lying between them. CDR1 and CDR2 from the germline V gene are LGHNT and FRNRAP. CDR3 protein: CASGLPQALTYGYTF. The CDR3 DNA sequence: TGTGCTAGTGGTTTGCCACAGGCGCTCACCTATGGCTACACCTTC.

A single count supports this clone. CDR3 residues: CAIASGATYNEQFF. CDR3 nucleotides: TGTGCCATCGCGAGCGGTGCGACCTACAATGAGCAGTTCTTC. The gene calls are TRBV10-3 and TRBJ2-1, with D possibly matching TRBD2 (5 bases). The V and J ends lost 8 bases and 2 bases respectively, with 13 bases between them. Germline CDR1 reads ENHRY; CDR2 reads SYGVKD. CDR3 length: 14 residues.

In its sample, this clone was seen a few times. The chain recombines TRBV19 with TRBJ1-3; possibly TRBD1 for D (5 bases). CDR1 is LNHDA, CDR2 SQIVND, per germline (reference sequence). Trimming cost V 10 bases and J 6 bases, with 16 bases left between them. The CDR3 is 13 amino acids. CDR3: CAIRDIWENTIYF. In DNA form, the CDR3 reads TGTGCCATCAGGGATATTTGGGAAAACACCATATATTTT.